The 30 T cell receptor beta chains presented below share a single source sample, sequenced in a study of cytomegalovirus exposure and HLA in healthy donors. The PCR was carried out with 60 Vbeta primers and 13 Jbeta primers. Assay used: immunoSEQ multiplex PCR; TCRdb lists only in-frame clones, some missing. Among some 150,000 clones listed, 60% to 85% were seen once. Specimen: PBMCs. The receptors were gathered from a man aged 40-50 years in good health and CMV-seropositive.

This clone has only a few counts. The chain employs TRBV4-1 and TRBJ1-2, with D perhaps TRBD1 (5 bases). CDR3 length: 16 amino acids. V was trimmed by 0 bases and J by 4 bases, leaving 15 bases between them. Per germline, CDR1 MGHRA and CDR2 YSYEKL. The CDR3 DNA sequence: TGCGCCAGCAGCCAAGAATCCACACGGGGGTCCTATGGCTACACCTTC. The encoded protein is CASSQESTRGSYGYTF.

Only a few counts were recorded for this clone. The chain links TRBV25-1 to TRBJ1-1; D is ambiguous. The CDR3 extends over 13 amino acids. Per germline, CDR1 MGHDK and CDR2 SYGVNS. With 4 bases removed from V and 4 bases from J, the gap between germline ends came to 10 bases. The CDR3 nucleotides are TGTGCCAGCAGTGCCATTCTCGGCACTGAAGCTTTCTTT. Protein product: CASSAILGTEAFF.

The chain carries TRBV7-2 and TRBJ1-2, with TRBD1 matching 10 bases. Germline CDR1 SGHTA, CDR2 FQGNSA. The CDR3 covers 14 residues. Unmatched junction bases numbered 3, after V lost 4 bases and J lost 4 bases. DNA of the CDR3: TGTGCCAGCAGCTCCGGGACAGGGGCCTATGGCTACACCTTC. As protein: CASSSGTGAYGYTF.

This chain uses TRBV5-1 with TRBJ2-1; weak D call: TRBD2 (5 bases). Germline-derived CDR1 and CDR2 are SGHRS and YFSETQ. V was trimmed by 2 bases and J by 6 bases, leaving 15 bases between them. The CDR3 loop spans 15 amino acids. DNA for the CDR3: TGCGCCAGCAGCTTTAGCGCGGTAAGTTTCAATGAGCAGTTCTTC. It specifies CASSFSAVSFNEQFF.

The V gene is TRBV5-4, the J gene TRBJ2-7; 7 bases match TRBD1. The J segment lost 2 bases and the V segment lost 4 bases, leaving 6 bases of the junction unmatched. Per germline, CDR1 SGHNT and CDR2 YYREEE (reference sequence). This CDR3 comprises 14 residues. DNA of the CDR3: TGTGCCAGCAGCCCTGGGACAGTAACCTACGAGCAGTACTTC. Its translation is CASSPGTVTYEQYF.

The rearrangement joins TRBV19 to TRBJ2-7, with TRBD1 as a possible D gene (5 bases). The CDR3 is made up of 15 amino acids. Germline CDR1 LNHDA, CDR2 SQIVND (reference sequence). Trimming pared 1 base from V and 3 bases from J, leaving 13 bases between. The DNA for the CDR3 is TGTGCCAGTAGTATAGCGTCACAGGCCCTCTACGAGCAGTACTTC. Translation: CASSIASQALYEQYF.

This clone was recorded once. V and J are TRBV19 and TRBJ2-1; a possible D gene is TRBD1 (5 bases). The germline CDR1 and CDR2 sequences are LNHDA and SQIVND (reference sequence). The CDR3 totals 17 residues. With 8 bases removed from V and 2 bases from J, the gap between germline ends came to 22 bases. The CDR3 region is CASSRGFLGATYNEQFF. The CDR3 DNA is TGTGCCAGTTCCCGCGGCTTTCTAGGGGCTACCTACAATGAGCAGTTCTTC.

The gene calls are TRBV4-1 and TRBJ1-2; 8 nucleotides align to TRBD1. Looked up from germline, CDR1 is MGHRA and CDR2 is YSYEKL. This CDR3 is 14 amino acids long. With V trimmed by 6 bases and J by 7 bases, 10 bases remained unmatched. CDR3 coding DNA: TGCGCCAGCAGGCCGCAGGGGGCGCAGGGTGGCTACACCTTC. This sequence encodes CASRPQGAQGGYTF.

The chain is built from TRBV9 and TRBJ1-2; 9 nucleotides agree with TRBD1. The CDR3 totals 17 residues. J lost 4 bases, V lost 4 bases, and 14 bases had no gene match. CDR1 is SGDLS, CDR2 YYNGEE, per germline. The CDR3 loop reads CASSPTLWTGAGYGYTF. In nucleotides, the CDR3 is TGTGCCAGCAGCCCCACGTTATGGACAGGGGCAGGCTATGGCTACACCTTC.

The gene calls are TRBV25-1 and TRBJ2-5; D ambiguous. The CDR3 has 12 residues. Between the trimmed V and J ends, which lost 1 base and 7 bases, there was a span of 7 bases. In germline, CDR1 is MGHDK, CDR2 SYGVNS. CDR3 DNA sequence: TGTGCCAGCAGTGAATGGTCGGGGACCCAGTACTTC. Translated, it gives CASSEWSGTQYF.

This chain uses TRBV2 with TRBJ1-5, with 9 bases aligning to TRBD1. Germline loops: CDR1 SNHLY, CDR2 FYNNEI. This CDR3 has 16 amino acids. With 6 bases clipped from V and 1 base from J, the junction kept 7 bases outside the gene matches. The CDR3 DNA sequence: TGTGCCAGCAGGAAGGACAGGGGAGGGAGCAATCAGCCCCAGCATTTT. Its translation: CASRKDRGGSNQPQHF.

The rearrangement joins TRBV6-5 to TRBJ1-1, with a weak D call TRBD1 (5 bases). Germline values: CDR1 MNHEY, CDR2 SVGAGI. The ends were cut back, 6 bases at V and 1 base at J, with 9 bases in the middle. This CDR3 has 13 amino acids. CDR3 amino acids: CASRPRENTEAFF. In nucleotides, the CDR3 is TGTGCCAGCAGGCCCAGGGAGAACACTGAAGCTTTCTTT.

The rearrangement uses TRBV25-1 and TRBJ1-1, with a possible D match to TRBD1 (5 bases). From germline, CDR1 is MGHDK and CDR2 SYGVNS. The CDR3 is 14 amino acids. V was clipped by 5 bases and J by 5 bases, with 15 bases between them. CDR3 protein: CASSPRGFGTEAFF. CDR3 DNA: TGTGCCAGCAGTCCTCGGGGGTTTGGGACTGAAGCTTTCTTT.

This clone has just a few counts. CDR3 sequence: CASSRLAGGSYTQYF. In DNA, the CDR3 is TGTGCCAGCAGCCGACTAGCGGGAGGGTCATATACGCAGTATTTT. The chain has TRBV6-1 and TRBJ2-3; TRBD2 matches at 14 bases. Germline V CDR1 and CDR2: MNHNS, SASEGT. The CDR3 contains 15 residues. J gave up 7 bases and V 6 bases, and 6 bases lay outside the gene matches.

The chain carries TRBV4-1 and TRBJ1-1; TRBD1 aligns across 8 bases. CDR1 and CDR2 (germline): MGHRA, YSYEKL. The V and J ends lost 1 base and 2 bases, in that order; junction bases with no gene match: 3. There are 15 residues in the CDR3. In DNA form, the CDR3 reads TGCGCCAGCAGCCAAGGCGACAGGGGAAACACTGAAGCTTTCTTT. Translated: CASSQGDRGNTEAFF.

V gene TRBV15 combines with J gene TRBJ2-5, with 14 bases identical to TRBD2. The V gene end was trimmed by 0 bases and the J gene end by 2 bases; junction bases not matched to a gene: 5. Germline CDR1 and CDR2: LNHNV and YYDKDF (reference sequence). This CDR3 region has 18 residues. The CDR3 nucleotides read TGTGCCACCAGCAGAGAGGGACTAGCGGGAGAAGGGCAAGAGACCCAGTACTTC. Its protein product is CATSREGLAGEGQETQYF. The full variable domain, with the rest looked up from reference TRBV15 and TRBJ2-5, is DAMVIQNPRYQVTQFGKPVTLSCSQTLNHNVMYWYQQKSSQAPKLLFHYYDKDFNNEADTPDNFQSRRPNTSFCFLDIRSPGLGDTAMYLCATSREGLAGEGQETQYFGPGTRLLVL.

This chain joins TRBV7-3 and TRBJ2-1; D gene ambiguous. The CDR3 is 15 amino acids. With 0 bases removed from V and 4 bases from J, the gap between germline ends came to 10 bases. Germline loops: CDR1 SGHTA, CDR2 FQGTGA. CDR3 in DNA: TGTGCCAGCAGCTTAACTCCGGCGCGGTACAATGAGCAGTTCTTC. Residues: CASSLTPARYNEQFF.

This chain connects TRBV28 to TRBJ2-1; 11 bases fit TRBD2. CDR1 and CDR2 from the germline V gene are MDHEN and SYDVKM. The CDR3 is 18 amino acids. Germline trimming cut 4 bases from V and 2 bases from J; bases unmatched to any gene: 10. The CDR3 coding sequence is TGTGCCAGCAGTTCGCTTATACTAGCGGGAGAAACCTACAATGAGCAGTTCTTC. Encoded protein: CASSSLILAGETYNEQFF.

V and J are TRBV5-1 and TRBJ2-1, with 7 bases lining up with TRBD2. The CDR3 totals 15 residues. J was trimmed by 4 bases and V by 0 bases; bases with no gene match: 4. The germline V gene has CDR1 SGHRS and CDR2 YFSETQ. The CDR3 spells CASSLDTSAYNEQFF. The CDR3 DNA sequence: TGCGCCAGCAGCTTGGACACTAGCGCGTACAATGAGCAGTTCTTC.

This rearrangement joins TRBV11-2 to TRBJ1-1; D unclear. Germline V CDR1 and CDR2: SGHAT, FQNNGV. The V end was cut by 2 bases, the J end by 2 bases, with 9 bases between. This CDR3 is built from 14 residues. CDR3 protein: CASSLSGRNTEAFF. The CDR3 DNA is TGTGCCAGCAGCTTAAGCGGCCGAAACACTGAAGCTTTCTTT.

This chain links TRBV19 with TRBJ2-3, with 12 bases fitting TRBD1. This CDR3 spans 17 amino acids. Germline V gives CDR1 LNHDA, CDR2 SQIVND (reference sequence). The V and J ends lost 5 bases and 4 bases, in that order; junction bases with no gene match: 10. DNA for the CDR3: TGTGCCAGTAGTCCCTGGGACAGGGGGCTTTGGGCAGATACGCAGTATTTT. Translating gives CASSPWDRGLWADTQYF.

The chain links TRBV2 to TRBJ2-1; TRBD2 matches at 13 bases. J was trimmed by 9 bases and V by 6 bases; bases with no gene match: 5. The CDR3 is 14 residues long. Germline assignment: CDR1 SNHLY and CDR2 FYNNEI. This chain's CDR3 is CASSGTSGIGEQFF. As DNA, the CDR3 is TGTGCCAGCAGCGGGACTAGCGGGATAGGTGAGCAGTTCTTC.

The CDR3 sequence: CASSKEDLTEGPHCTQYF. The DNA for the CDR3 is TGTGCCAGCAGCAAAGAGGACCTAACGGAGGGACCACATTGTACGCAGTATTTT. The chain is built from TRBV21-1 and TRBJ2-3; TRBD2 is the table's D call and was not checked against the DNA. TRBV21-1 represents a pseudogene. The CDR3 length is 18 residues.

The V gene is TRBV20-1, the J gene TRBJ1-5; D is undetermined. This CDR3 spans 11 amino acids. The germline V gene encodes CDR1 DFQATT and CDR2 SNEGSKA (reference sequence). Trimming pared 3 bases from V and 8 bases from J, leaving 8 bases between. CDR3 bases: TGCAGTGCTAGTTCAGACAAGCCCCAGCATTTT. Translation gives CSASSDKPQHF.

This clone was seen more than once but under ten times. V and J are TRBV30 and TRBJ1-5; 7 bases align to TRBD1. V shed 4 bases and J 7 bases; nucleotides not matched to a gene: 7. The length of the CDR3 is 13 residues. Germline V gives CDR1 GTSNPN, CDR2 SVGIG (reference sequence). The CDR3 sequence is CAWNRGGEQPQHF. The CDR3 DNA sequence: TGTGCCTGGAACAGGGGTGGCGAGCAGCCCCAGCATTTT.

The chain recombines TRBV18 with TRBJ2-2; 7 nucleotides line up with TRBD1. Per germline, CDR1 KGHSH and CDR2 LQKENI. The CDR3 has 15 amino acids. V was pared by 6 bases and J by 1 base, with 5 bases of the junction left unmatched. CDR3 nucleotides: TGTGCCAGCTCGCAGGGACAGCAGAACACCGGGGAGCTGTTTTTT. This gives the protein CASSQGQQNTGELFF.

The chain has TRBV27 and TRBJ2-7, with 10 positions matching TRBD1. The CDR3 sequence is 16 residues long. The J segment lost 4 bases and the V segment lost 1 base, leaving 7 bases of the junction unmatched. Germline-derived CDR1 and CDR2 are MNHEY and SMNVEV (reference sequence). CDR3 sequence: CASSLLLDRGCYEQYF. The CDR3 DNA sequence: TGTGCCAGCAGTTTATTACTGGACAGGGGGTGTTACGAGCAGTACTTC.

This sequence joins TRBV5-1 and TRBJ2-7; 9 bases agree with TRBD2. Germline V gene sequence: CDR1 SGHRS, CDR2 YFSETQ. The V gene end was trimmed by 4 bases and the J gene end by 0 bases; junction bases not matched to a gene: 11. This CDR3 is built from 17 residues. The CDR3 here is CASSLLASGTSSYEQYF. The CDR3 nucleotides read TGCGCCAGCAGCCTACTCGCTAGCGGGACATCCTCCTACGAGCAGTACTTC.

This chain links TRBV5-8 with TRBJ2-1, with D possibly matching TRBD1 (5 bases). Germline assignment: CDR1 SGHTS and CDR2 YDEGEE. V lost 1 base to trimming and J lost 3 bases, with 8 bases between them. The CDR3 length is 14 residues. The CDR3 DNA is TGTGCCAGCAGCTTGCGACAGTTCTACAATGAGCAGTTCTTC. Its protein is CASSLRQFYNEQFF.

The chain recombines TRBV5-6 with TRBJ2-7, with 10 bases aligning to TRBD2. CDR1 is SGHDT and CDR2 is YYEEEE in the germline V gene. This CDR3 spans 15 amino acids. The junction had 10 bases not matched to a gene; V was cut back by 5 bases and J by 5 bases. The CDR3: CASSHEIAGGDEQYF. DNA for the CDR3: TGTGCCAGCAGTCACGAAATAGCGGGAGGTGACGAGCAGTACTTC.